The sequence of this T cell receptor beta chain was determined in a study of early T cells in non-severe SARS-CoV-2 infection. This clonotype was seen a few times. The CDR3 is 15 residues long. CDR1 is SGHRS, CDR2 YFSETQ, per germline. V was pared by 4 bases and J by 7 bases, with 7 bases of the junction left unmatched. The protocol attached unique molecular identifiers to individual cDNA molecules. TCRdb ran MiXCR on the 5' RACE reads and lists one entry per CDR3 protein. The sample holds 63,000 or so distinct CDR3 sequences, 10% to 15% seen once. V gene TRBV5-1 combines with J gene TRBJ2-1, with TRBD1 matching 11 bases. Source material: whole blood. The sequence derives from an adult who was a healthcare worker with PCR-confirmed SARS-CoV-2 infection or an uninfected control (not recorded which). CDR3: CASSRGQGARNEQFF. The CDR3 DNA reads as TGCGCCAGCAGCCGAGGACAGGGGGCGAGGAATGAGCAGTTCTTC.